Listed below are T cell receptor beta chains from one sample, sequenced in a study of blood T cell repertoires in COVID-19. Using immunoSEQ multiplex PCR, the repertoire was profiled, and TCRdb retains in-frame clones only, with some absent. The profile shows 55,000 to 75,000 clones, roughly 77% of them singletons. The sample taken for sequencing was peripheral blood. The source of these receptors is an elderly man with acute or convalescent COVID-19. CDR3s include the opening cysteine and the closing phenylalanine or tryptophan. A D gene is named only where the DNA matches it firmly. The size entry is marked missing in some rows and otherwise reads once, few, many or a size class.

v_gene	len	j_gene	abundance	d_gene	CDR3nt	CDR3aa
TRBV4-2	24	TRBJ2-1	-	-	TGTGCCAGCAGCCAAGACCGGGCGACAGGGGGATTAGGGGCTAGCGGGAGAACAGTCAATGAGCAGTTCTTC	CASSQDRATGGLGASGRTVNEQFF
TRBV10-3	16	TRBJ1-1	-	TRBD1	TGTGCCATCAGTGAGCCGGGGACAGGCGGGAACACTGAAGCTTTCTTT	CAISEPGTGGNTEAFF
TRBV7-9	14	TRBJ1-2	-	TRBD1	TGTGCCAGCAGCCCGGGACAGGGGGCTACAGGCTACACCTTC	CASSPGQGATGYTF
TRBV2	15	TRBJ2-5	-	TRBD2	TGTGCCAGCAGTGAACTGTGGCTAGCGGGTGAGACCCAGTACTTC	CASSELWLAGETQYF
TRBV19	13	TRBJ2-3	-	-	TGTGCCAGTAGTATAGCCTACAGAGATACGCAGTATTTT	CASSIAYRDTQYF
TRBV6-5	13	TRBJ1-1	few	-	TGTGCCAGCAGAAGGGGAGGAATAGAACAAGCTTTCTTT	CASRRGGIEQAFF
TRBV25-1	16	TRBJ2-2	once	-	TGTGCCAGCAGTAGGCGAGGAGCGGGGAACACCGGGGAGCTGTTTTTT	CASSRRGAGNTGELFF
TRBV24-1	13	TRBJ2-1	-	-	TGTGCCACCAACTCCGGACAGTACAATGAGCAGTTCTTC	CATNSGQYNEQFF
TRBV2	11	TRBJ1-2	many	TRBD1	TGTGCCAGCATGGGGGACAGGGCCTACACCTTC	CASMGDRAYTF
TRBV29-1	13	TRBJ1-4	-	-	TGCAGCGTGCTACAGGGCACCAATGAAAAACTGTTTTTT	CSVLQGTNEKLFF
TRBV11-2	13	TRBJ1-2	-	-	TGTGCCAGCAGCTTAGGGCAGGGTTATGGCTACACCTTC	CASSLGQGYGYTF
TRBV6-5	14	TRBJ1-6	-	-	TGTGCCAGCAGCCGGGAACGGAGGGATTCACCCCTCCACTTT	CASSRERRDSPLHF
TRBV4-1	14	TRBJ1-5	-	-	TGCGCCAGCAGCCAAGATCTAGAGAATCGGCCCCAGCATTTT	CASSQDLENRPQHF
TRBV10-3	15	TRBJ1-1	-	TRBD1	TGTGCCATCAGTGCCATTCCGGGACAGGGCGCTGAAGCTTTCTTT	CAISAIPGQGAEAFF
TRBV30	15	TRBJ1-1	-	TRBD1	TGTGCCTGGACGCCCGGACAGGGGATGAACACTGAAGCTTTCTTT	CAWTPGQGMNTEAFF
TRBV18	17	TRBJ1-1	-	-	TGTGCCAGCTCAGATTACGGCGAGGTAGCTTTGAACACTGAAGCTTTCTTT	CASSDYGEVALNTEAFF
TRBV11-2	11	TRBJ2-5	once	-	TGTGCCAGCAGCTCGGGTTCTGGGCAGTACTTC	CASSSGSGQYF
TRBV7-2	11	TRBJ2-4	few	-	TGTGCCAGCAGCCCAAGTAGCGTTCAGTACTTC	CASSPSSVQYF
TRBV5-1	13	TRBJ2-3	-	-	TGCGCCAGCAGCCCCTTTTCTCCAGATACGCAGTATTTT	CASSPFSPDTQYF
TRBV2	14	TRBJ1-5	-	TRBD1	TGTGCCAGCAGTGCCCAGGGGGGCGGTCAGCCCCAGCATTTT	CASSAQGGGQPQHF
TRBV12-3/TRBV12-4	13	TRBJ1-2	-	-	TGTGCCAGCAGTTTCGGTCCTGAGAGTGGCTACACCTTC	CASSFGPESGYTF
TRBV5-4	17	TRBJ2-2	-	-	TGTGCCAGCAGCTTGTATGGAGCGGGTGCGAACACCGGGGAGCTGTTTTTT	CASSLYGAGANTGELFF
TRBV14	15	TRBJ1-5	-	-	TGTGCCAGCAGCTCCATCACAGGAGGCAATCAGCCCCAGCATTTT	CASSSITGGNQPQHF
TRBV6-6	15	TRBJ1-1	-	-	TGTGCCAGCAGCCCCCCCACAGGAATAGGGACTGAAGCTTTCTTT	CASSPPTGIGTEAFF
TRBV5-1	17	TRBJ2-1	-	TRBD2	TGCGCCAGCAGCTTGGACCCTAGCGGGGCCTCCTACAATGAGCAGTTCTTC	CASSLDPSGASYNEQFF
TRBV7-8	15	TRBJ1-6	-	-	TGTGCCAGCAGCCGTCCGGGGGGGGCTAATTCACCCCTCCACTTT	CASSRPGGANSPLHF
TRBV7-2	15	TRBJ2-4	-	-	TGTGCCAGCAGCCCCCCAGGGGAAGCCAAAAACATTCAGTACTTC	CASSPPGEAKNIQYF
TRBV16	17	TRBJ1-3	few	TRBD1	TGTGCCAGCAGCCCTGGGACAGGGGCCATCTCTGGAAACACCATATATTTT	CASSPGTGAISGNTIYF
TRBV5-1	16	TRBJ1-4	-	-	TGCGCCAGCACCAGAGGCGGCCTCTCGACTAATGAAAAACTGTTTTTT	CASTRGGLSTNEKLFF
TRBV12-5	13	TRBJ2-7	-	-	TGTGCTAGTGCGGCAACTAACTCCTACGAGCAGTACTTC	CASAATNSYEQYF
TRBV5-1	15	TRBJ2-2	-	-	TGCGCCAGCAGCTTGGTAGGGAGTAACACCGGGGAGCTGTTTTTT	CASSLVGSNTGELFF
TRBV3-1/TRBV3-2	22	TRBJ2-5	-	-	TGTGCCAGCAGCCACCGCAGGGGGACGGGAGGGTGGCGGGGGGCCTCTAAAGAGACCCAGTACTTC	CASSHRRGTGGWRGASKETQYF
TRBV6-5	15	TRBJ1-4	once	TRBD1	TGTGCCAGCAGACCGGTGGGACAGACTAATGAAAAACTGTTTTTT	CASRPVGQTNEKLFF
TRBV12-3/TRBV12-4	13	TRBJ2-5	-	-	TGTGCCAGCAGTTTAAGGGGGTTAGAGACCCAGTACTTC	CASSLRGLETQYF
TRBV5-1	15	TRBJ2-5	-	-	TGCGCCAGCAGCCAGGCAGGGACACCTCAAGAGACCCAGTACTTC	CASSQAGTPQETQYF
TRBV28	10	TRBJ1-2	-	-	TGTGCCAGCCGGAACTATGGCTACACCTTC	CASRNYGYTF
TRBV19	14	TRBJ2-1	once	TRBD2	TGTGCCAGTAGTCTTAGCGGGAGTGGCGATGAGCAGTTCTTC	CASSLSGSGDEQFF
TRBV6-5	15	TRBJ2-7	once	TRBD2	TGTGCCAGCAGGACGACTAGCGGGAGCTTGTACGAGCAGTACTTC	CASRTTSGSLYEQYF
TRBV28	11	TRBJ2-5	once	-	TGTGCCAGCAGTTTAGAGGGGACCCAGTACTTC	CASSLEGTQYF
TRBV19	14	TRBJ1-5	-	-	TGTGCCAGTAATCAACCCGGGGGCAATCAGCCCCAGCATTTT	CASNQPGGNQPQHF
TRBV9	15	TRBJ2-1	-	TRBD2	TGTGCCAGCAGCCCTAGCGGGAGCCGATACAATGAGCAGTTCTTC	CASSPSGSRYNEQFF
TRBV19	15	TRBJ2-7	few	TRBD2	TGTGCCAGTAGTATAGCCCCGGGAGGAGCCTACGAGCAGTACTTC	CASSIAPGGAYEQYF
TRBV3-1/TRBV3-2	13	TRBJ1-1	few	-	TGTGCCAGCAGCCGTTGGGGCAGGGATGAAGCTTTCTTT	CASSRWGRDEAFF
TRBV6-2/TRBV6-3	15	TRBJ2-1	-	TRBD2	TGTGCCAGCAGCCTAGCGGGAGGTATATACAATGAGCAGTTCTTC	CASSLAGGIYNEQFF
TRBV29-1	15	TRBJ2-1	-	TRBD2	TGCAGCGTGTTATCGGCGGGGGGCTCCTACAATGAGCAGTTCTTC	CSVLSAGGSYNEQFF
TRBV7-9	18	TRBJ1-3	once	TRBD1	TGTGCCAGCGGGGGGGACAGGCCTACGTCCTACTCTGGAAACACCATATATTTT	CASGGDRPTSYSGNTIYF
TRBV7-9	14	TRBJ2-5	-	-	TGTGCCAGCAGCTACGGACAAATTCAAGAGACCCAGTACTTC	CASSYGQIQETQYF
TRBV3-1/TRBV3-2	13	TRBJ2-1	-	-	TGTGCCAGCAGCCCCGGAGGTTGGGGTGAGCAGTTCTTC	CASSPGGWGEQFF
TRBV4-2	14	TRBJ2-7	once	-	TGTGCCAGCAGCCAGGATGACAGGTTCAACGAGCAGTACTTC	CASSQDDRFNEQYF
TRBV5-1	15	TRBJ2-7	-	-	TGCGCCAGCACCCTCGGGGGTACCCTTCCCGGCGAGCAGTACTTC	CASTLGGTLPGEQYF
TRBV6-2/TRBV6-3	15	TRBJ2-2	once	TRBD2	TGTGCCAGCAGTTCCCGCGGGAGAACGGCCGGGGAGCTGTTTTTT	CASSSRGRTAGELFF
TRBV11-1	16	TRBJ2-1	-	TRBD2	TGTGCCAGCAGCTTAGTGGGGCTAGCGGCTTACAATGAGCAGTTCTTC	CASSLVGLAAYNEQFF
TRBV4-2	15	TRBJ2-5	-	TRBD2	TGTGCCAGCAGCGGGGGTAGCGGGGGGGTCGAGACCCAGTACTTC	CASSGGSGGVETQYF
TRBV18	12	TRBJ2-5	-	-	TGTGCCAGCTCCCCCTCCCAAGAGACCCAGTACTTC	CASSPSQETQYF